One and the same sample provided the 4 T cell receptor beta chains below, sequenced in a study of blood T cell repertoires in COVID-19. Sequencing used immunoSEQ multiplex PCR; TCRdb keeps in-frame clones, though not all of them. The table has roughly 270,000 clones, 88% seen once. Sequencing was done on a sample of peripheral blood. These TCRs come from a man younger than 35 with active or convalescent COVID-19.

This chain joins TRBV29-1 and TRBJ2-3, with TRBD1 as a possible D gene (6 bases). V lost 5 bases, J lost 1 base, and 13 bases lay in between. The CDR3 runs 14 residues. Germline loops: CDR1 SQVTM, CDR2 ANQGSEA. CDR3: CSVQGRVGTDTQYF. The CDR3 DNA sequence: TGCAGCGTTCAGGGGCGGGTTGGCACAGATACGCAGTATTTT.

This sequence joins TRBV2 and TRBJ1-2, with 9 positions matching TRBD1. Germline CDR1 SNHLY, CDR2 FYNNEI. The ends lost 7 bases at V and 10 bases at J; junction bases unmatched: 7. The CDR3 sequence is 12 residues long. CDR3 sequence (DNA): TGTGCCAGCATGGGTGACAGGGGGGTCTACACCTTC. Its protein is CASMGDRGVYTF.

V usage is TRBV13 and J usage is TRBJ1-1, with D perhaps matching TRBD1 (5 bases). Between the trimmed V and J ends, which lost 5 bases and 6 bases, there was a span of 16 bases. The CDR3 extends over 14 amino acids. The V gene's germline CDR1 is PRHDT and CDR2 FYEKMQ (reference sequence). The CDR3 here is CASSHNPGVSEAFF. CDR3 nucleotides: TGTGCCAGCAGCCACAATCCGGGGGTCTCTGAAGCTTTCTTT. Drawing the rest from reference TRBV13 and TRBJ1-1, the complete variable domain is AAGVIQSPRHLIKEKRETATLKCYPIPRHDTVYWYQQGPGQDPQFLISFYEKMQSDKGSIPDRFSAQQFSDYHSELNMSSLELGDSALYFCASSHNPGVSEAFFGQGTRLTVV.

The chain employs TRBV24-1 and TRBJ2-3; 9 bases map to TRBD1. The V gene's germline CDR1 is KGHDR and CDR2 SFDVKD. Trimming at V came to 4 bases and at J to 0 bases, leaving 1 base not matched to a gene. The CDR3 loop spans 15 amino acids. In DNA, the CDR3 is TGTGCCACCAGTGAAGGGACAGGGAGCACAGATACGCAGTATTTT. It specifies CATSEGTGSTDTQYF.